The T cell receptor beta chain under discussion was sequenced for a study of cytomegalovirus exposure and HLA in healthy donors (dated by TCRdb to 2015 to 2018). Looking at the study overall: An earlier analysis of approximately 640 of the donors reported approximately 300 Gb of sequence data and approximately 110 million unique TCR beta sequences from about 179 million T cells. An early release that covered fewer than 750 HLA-typed donors contained approximately 300 gigabases of sequencing data and around 85 million unique TCR sequences. Of the roughly 410 genotyped donors, roughly 80% were placed in the genetic ancestry cluster associated with self-reported Caucasian donors. The aim of the study was to test whether cataloging public T cell receptors could identify signatures of past pathogen exposure. Using immunosequencing, the study profiled T cell repertoires from approximately 700 subjects and related those repertoires to cytomegalovirus serostatus. Besides the first cohort of around 700 subjects, a separate validation cohort made up of over 100 different subjects was used. High-throughput TCR immunosequencing, statistical association of individual TCRs with disease status, and machine learning were combined to predict cytomegalovirus infection status. A later analysis re-analyzed previously published TCR beta repertoires from roughly 690 donors and added high-resolution HLA genotyping to study TCR occurrence patterns. In the later analysis, no new phenotypic data were used to find candidate immune exposures; instead, reliance was placed on TCR beta sequences and their occurrence across donors. An earlier analysis of 500 to 650 of the donors applied high-throughput TCR beta sequencing to assess whether each TCR beta V gene segment acted as functional or pseudogenic. Donor age, sex, ethnicity and CMV serostatus were compiled together with the repertoire data. In a later genetic analysis, genome-wide SNP genotypes for about 60% of the 666 donors were used, and that subset was treated as a discovery cohort. All discovery cohort repertoires had been generated on a single sequencing platform. Class I and class II HLA loci were covered by the typing at four-digit resolution. Typing coverage varied by locus: about 629-630 donors for A, B, C, DRB1 and DQB1; about 520 for DQA1; over 600 for DPA1; some 470 for DPB1. Four to six DR-DQ haplotypes were handled as single units for association and clustering, since linkage in the cohort was strong. Among under 450 genotyped donors of the cohort, an average of around 240,000 unique TCR beta nucleotide sequences were sequenced per donor, about a sixth of them non-productive. Overall study results and their limits: The cohort was sequenced for TCR beta chains only, and without alpha or paired-chain data the features that could be detected were limited. A cluster of highly shared sequence variants was judged likely to be a technical artifact of the sequencing pipeline. Linkage disequilibrium might explain the correlated functional status among segregating V segments, but an unknown experimental factor could not be excluded. Most CMV-associated TCR beta chains appeared to be HLA-restricted in a later analysis, and the HLA associations seemed to be driven largely by CMV exposure. Because counts were too low, seventeen rarely observed V segments, including chromosome 9 orphons, were left out of the earlier analysis of several hundred of the donors. CMV serostatus was the only immune exposure information available for the cohort. The classifier was reported to diagnose cytomegalovirus status with high specificity and sensitivity in both the original cohort and the validation cohort. Because some donors lacked HLA typing at each locus, the association tests relied only on the typed subset. According to a later analysis, parvovirus B19, influenza, CMV and Epstein-Barr virus appeared linked to several top co-occurrence clusters. According to a later analysis, TCR association rates differed among HLA loci, with DRB1 alleles showing the most associated TCRs and HLA-C alleles showing the fewest. Assigning TCR associations to individual alleles was difficult when HLA alleles, especially DR and DQ, strongly co-occurred. According to a later genetic analysis, donors in an Asian-associated ancestry cluster had fewer N-insertions in productive TCRs than the approximately 630-donor mean. The authors suggested that the approach could potentially be generalized to other disease states and immunological phenotypes. Most TCR sequences were observed very rarely across donors, whereas some public TCRs were present in many individuals. A further reported finding was that TCR beta sequences accurately predicted the HLA-A and HLA-B alleles for most subjects in the first cohort. Specific HLA alleles were associated with 16,951 TCR beta sequences at a false discovery rate of 0.05 in a later analysis. Broadly in line with IMGT annotations, most TCR beta V segments showed up in productive rearrangements about 87% or about 30% of the time in an earlier analysis of roughly 590 of the donors. A few of the identified cytomegalovirus-associated TCR beta chains were confirmed in vitro to be specific for cytomegalovirus antigens. In a later analysis, HLA-associated TCR beta chains showed more clonal expansion and lower generation probabilities than non-associated chains that were equally common. In a later genetic analysis, a missense DCLRE1C variant was associated with V-gene and J-gene trimming of TCR beta chains, and the association was replicated in an independent cohort. Roughly uniform sequencing depth across donors was assumed in presence/absence analyses, although this assumption may not hold. Some IMGT-functional V segments, including TRBV6-2 and TRBV6-3, could not be told apart with the 87-base-pair reads, so those segments were excluded. The study listed 150 to 200 TCR beta chains as associated with cytomegalovirus.

As concerns this clone: The specificity of this receptor is unknown. No base qualities exist here, and no much larger clone lies one base off it.

Preparation of the library involved the immunoSEQ multiplex PCR assay. The multiplex PCR relied on a mix of 60 forward primers for TCR Vbeta segments and 13 reverse primers for TCR Jbeta segments. A multiplex PCR assay on genomic DNA amplified the CDR3 region of rearranged TCR beta genes. On the Illumina HiSeq System, the amplified TCR beta libraries were sequenced as 87-base-pair reads. The authors processed their data as follows. A later analysis tallied roughly 78 million unique TCR beta chains across the 666 repertoires, and about 10 million of those chains were shared by two or more donors. Raw reads were error-corrected and collapsed into unique sequences with a nearest-neighbor algorithm that merged closely related sequences to remove PCR and sequencing errors. V, D and J gene segments were assigned by aligning CDR3 sequences to IMGT reference sequences. For a sequence to be retained, a match of at least six nucleotides was required to both a V gene segment and a J gene segment. Rearrangements were classified as productive when the CDR3 lacked stop codons and remained in frame with V and J, and all other rearrangements were classified as non-productive. Following IMGT convention, CDR3 was defined as the stretch from the second conserved V-encoded cysteine to the conserved J-encoded phenylalanine. The earlier analysis of about 620 of the donors excluded sequences that lacked an unambiguous match to a single V gene segment. In an earlier analysis of 450 to 750 of the donors, a V segment was called functional when productive rearrangements were above 56.7%, and segregating when the standard deviation between donors exceeded 5%. To diagnose cytomegalovirus status from the catalog of TCR beta chain sequences, a statistical classification framework was built. A later analysis assigned V and J genes by comparing TCR nucleotide sequences with IMGT/GENE-DB human TR gene sequences. In a later analysis, CDR3 sequences and most-parsimonious VDJ recombination scenarios were assigned using the TCRdist pipeline. A later analysis defined each TCR beta chain by its CDR3 amino acid sequence plus V-gene family, and excluded reads lacking a unique V-gene family. As a way to deal with suspected cross-contamination and a sequencing artifact, a later analysis dropped 640 or so nucleotide sequences that were highly shared and had low generation probability. For each public chain, a later analysis derived a clonal expansion index from normalized ranks of inferred template counts within each repertoire. In a later analysis, generation probabilities were computed with a VDJ recombination model fitted to out-of-frame rearrangements, and the resulting probabilities were checked against IGoR. A later analysis scored TCR-TCR, TCR-HLA and TCR-CMV co-occurrence with hypergeometric tests, applying a repertoire-size bias correction to TCR pairs. In a later analysis, false discovery rates were estimated by permuting HLA or CMV assignments 20 times. A later analysis grouped co-occurring TCRs with DBSCAN, adding TCRdist sequence similarity when clustering within HLA-allele-positive subsets. For co-occurrence clustering, repertoires with fewer than 30,000 or more than 120,000 public chains were excluded, along with roughly 5 repertoires with anomalous nucleotide sharing. TCRdb's version of the immuneACCESS table is confined to in-frame rearrangements and falls short of the full clone set. An unresolved V gene accounts for under half of the shortfall where checked; the remainder is of unknown origin. From that table come the V and J calls and clone size; the DNA was used to work out D and trimming. Here the sample has 120,000 or so clones; 81% occur a single time. Under 2% of the sample is held by the ten biggest clonotypes.

In total, approximately 700 healthy bone marrow donors made up the cohort. All cohort members were sampled while nominally healthy, although unrecorded immune exposures were likely present. The donor was CMV seronegative and was included in the group of hundreds of seronegative cohort members. Each donor provided a peripheral blood sample, and peripheral blood mononuclear cells were used for TCR beta sequencing. Genomic DNA was extracted from the blood cell samples with the Qiagen DNeasy Blood Extraction Kit. From a lookup of the germline V gene (reference sequence), CDR1 and CDR2 are SEHNR and FQNEAQ. Ends trimmed: V by 6 bases, J by 9 bases; bases unmatched to a gene: 9. The CDR3 runs 14 residues from the cysteine to the phenylalanine. This entry keeps only the CDR3 DNA: 42 bases, framed from base 1.

Sample: PBMCs. This receptor was obtained from a young man in good health and CMV-seronegative. The sequence joins TRBV7-9 to TRBJ2-5; TRBD2 matches 11 bases in the middle. The nucleotide sequence is given as TGTGCCAGCAGTCTAGCGGGGGGCTCCAAGTCCCAGTACTTC. Its protein product is CASSLAGGSKSQYF.